These 30 T cell receptor beta chains were sequenced from one sample in a study of shared clonotypes between healthy human individuals. Assay used: immunoSEQ multiplex PCR; TCRdb lists only in-frame clones, some missing. The sample yields under 2.5 million clones, 92% seen once. Sequencing input: naive CD4+ T cells from PBMCs. Sample subset: CD45RA+ positively selected. All receptors come from a man between 18 and 29 years old in good health. Some clones in this sample may be carry-over from other donors' samples.

The chain joins TRBV5-1 to TRBJ2-5, with 9 positions matching TRBD1. The V and J ends lost 5 bases and 5 bases, in that order; junction bases with no gene match: 10. The CDR3 is made up of 15 amino acids. The germline V gene encodes CDR1 SGHRS and CDR2 YFSETQ. CDR3 sequence reads: CASRLTGGDWETQYF. CDR3 DNA: TGCGCCAGCAGATTGACAGGGGGTGATTGGGAGACCCAGTACTTC.

The rearrangement joins TRBV6-5 to TRBJ1-3; perhaps TRBD1 as D (6 bases). Germline CDR1 and CDR2: MNHEY and SVGAGI. The CDR3 runs 14 residues. Trimming took 6 bases from V and 4 from J, leaving 13 bases between them. CDR3 amino acids: CASRTGRRGNTIYF. The CDR3 coding sequence is TGTGCCAGCAGAACAGGGCGTCGAGGAAACACCATATATTTT.

The table lists this clone with a count of one. The chain is built from TRBV9 and TRBJ2-2; D ambiguous. Trimming took off 0 bases at V and 5 bases at J, with 11 bases between the two ends. Germline values: CDR1 SGDLS, CDR2 YYNGEE. The CDR3 has 15 residues. CDR3 nucleotide sequence: TGTGCCAGCAGCGTAGGGGCAGGAGAGACCGGGGAGCTGTTTTTT. Its protein product is CASSVGAGETGELFF.

The rearrangement joins TRBV6-1 to TRBJ1-3, with TRBD1 matching over 9 bases. J gave up 3 bases and V 6 bases, and 6 bases lay outside the gene matches. This CDR3 contains 15 residues. The germline V gene encodes CDR1 MNHNS and CDR2 SASEGT. As DNA, the CDR3 is TGTGCCAGCAGCCAGGACAGGGGACGTGGAAACACCATATATTTT. Encoded protein: CASSQDRGRGNTIYF.

The V call is TRBV6-5, the J call TRBJ1-1; D is possibly TRBD1 (5 bases). The CDR3 loop spans 12 amino acids. V was shortened by 5 bases and J by 8 bases, with 12 bases between the two germline ends. In germline, CDR1 is MNHEY, CDR2 SVGAGI. CDR3 loop: CASSPLAGEAFF. CDR3 sequence (DNA): TGTGCCAGCAGTCCACTTGCAGGGGAAGCTTTCTTT.

The chain combines TRBV6-5 with TRBJ2-3, with 7 bases that match TRBD1. The V gene's germline CDR1 is MNHEY and CDR2 SVGAGI. The CDR3 has 15 residues. V lost 4 bases and J lost 2; bases outside the gene matches: 6. The CDR3 nucleotides read TGTGCCAGCAGTTTCGACAGGGCGGCCACAGATACGCAGTATTTT. Amino acid sequence: CASSFDRAATDTQYF.

This clone was detected only a few times. The chain uses TRBV9 and TRBJ2-1; 7 nucleotides agree with TRBD2. This CDR3 spans 16 amino acids. Germline values: CDR1 SGDLS, CDR2 YYNGEE. J was trimmed by 10 bases and V by 4 bases; bases with no gene match: 17. CDR3 amino acids: CASSSPFAAGVGEQFF. The CDR3 DNA reads as TGTGCCAGCAGCTCGCCCTTCGCGGCGGGAGTGGGCGAGCAGTTCTTC.

The chain has TRBV11-1 and TRBJ2-5, with D perhaps matching TRBD1 (6 bases). Deletions cut 1 base from V and 4 bases from J, with 7 bases between. The germline V gene has CDR1 SGHAT and CDR2 FQDESV (reference sequence). CDR3 length: 13 amino acids. The CDR3 loop is CASSLEGGETQYF. In DNA form, the CDR3 reads TGTGCCAGCAGCTTAGAAGGGGGAGAGACCCAGTACTTC.

The chain is built from TRBV6-5 and TRBJ2-1; D tentatively fits TRBD1 or TRBD2 (5 bases each). The CDR3 has 16 amino acids. Trimming stripped 0 bases from V and 5 bases from J, with 14 bases between. Germline CDR1 is MNHEY and CDR2 is SVGAGI. As DNA, the CDR3 is TGTGCCAGCAGTTACTCGACTGGGACGCGCCACAATGAGCAGTTCTTC. Protein product: CASSYSTGTRHNEQFF.

This chain connects TRBV29-1 to TRBJ2-1, with 9 nucleotides matching TRBD1. The CDR3 runs 13 residues. J gave up 10 bases and V 4 bases, and 8 bases lay outside the gene matches. CDR1 is SQVTM, CDR2 ANQGSEA, per germline. The chain's CDR3 is CSVGTGVNREQFF. The DNA of the CDR3 is TGCAGCGTTGGGACAGGGGTAAATCGGGAGCAGTTCTTC.

This chain uses TRBV2 with TRBJ2-1, with a tentative D call TRBD2 (6 bases). Per the germline V gene, CDR1 is SNHLY and CDR2 is FYNNEI. The germline V and J ends were trimmed by 8 bases and 6 bases, with 17 bases remaining between them. The length of the CDR3 is 14 residues. The CDR3 DNA follows: TGTGCCAGCCGCCCCGGGAGAGGTTTCAATGAGCAGTTCTTC. Translation gives CASRPGRGFNEQFF.

This clone was observed once. The chain combines TRBV28 with TRBJ2-7, with 7 bases aligning to TRBD1. Germline V gives CDR1 MDHEN, CDR2 SYDVKM. V dropped 6 bases and J dropped 6; count of bases not matched to a gene: 5. This CDR3 has 12 residues. The CDR3 coding sequence is TGTGCCAGCAGGTCCACAGGGGCCGAGCAGTACTTC. It is translated as CASRSTGAEQYF.

In DNA form, the CDR3 reads TGTGCCAGCAGCAAGGGGGGCTCCTACAATGAGCAGTTCTTC. Its protein is CASSKGGSYNEQFF. V usage is TRBV9 and J usage is TRBJ2-1; D is tentatively TRBD1 or TRBD2 (6 bases each). CDR3 length equals 14 residues. V lost 4 bases and J 0 bases, leaving 8 bases between the germline ends. Per germline, CDR1 SGDLS and CDR2 YYNGEE.

About this clone: Germline is not matched at one junction end, which may reflect a read error. V gene TRBV18 combines with J gene TRBJ2-7, with 9 bases matching TRBD1. Per the germline V gene, CDR1 is KGHSH and CDR2 is LQKENI. This CDR3 is 14 amino acids long. The CDR3: CASSRDREGNERYF. CDR3 coding DNA: TGTGCCAGCTCACGGGACAGGGAGGGCAACGAGCGGTACTTC.

The sample holds one count of this clone. V and J are TRBV18 and TRBJ2-7; 8 nucleotides match TRBD2. The V gene's germline CDR1 is KGHSH and CDR2 LQKENI. There are 14 residues in the CDR3. With 1 base clipped from V and 7 bases from J, the junction kept 6 bases outside the gene matches. CDR3 in DNA: TGTGCCAGCTCACCACGAAGCGGGAGTCGGGAGCAGTACTTC. This translates into CASSPRSGSREQYF.

V and J are TRBV6-4 and TRBJ1-2; D uncertain. Trimming cost V 0 bases and J 1 base, with 15 bases left between them. CDR1 is MRHNA, CDR2 SNTAGT, per germline. The CDR3 extends over 17 amino acids. CDR3 in amino acids: CASSDSTVYRINYGYTF. In DNA form, the CDR3 reads TGTGCCAGCAGTGACTCGACGGTTTACAGAATTAACTATGGCTACACCTTC.

Remarks on this clone: This sample also contains other DNA sequences that code for the same CDR3. The V call is TRBV9, the J call TRBJ2-1, with 7 positions matching TRBD2. This CDR3 contains 15 residues. The germline V gene has CDR1 SGDLS and CDR2 YYNGEE. After removal of 0 bases from V and 4 bases from J, the junction contained 4 bases not matched to a gene. The CDR3 region has the DNA TGTGCCAGCAGCGTAGAGCCTAGCGGATACAATGAGCAGTTCTTC. Translating it yields CASSVEPSGYNEQFF.

This sequence joins TRBV4-1 and TRBJ2-5; 7 bases align to TRBD1. Germline V gene lookup returns CDR1 MGHRA and CDR2 YSYEKL. The CDR3 runs to 16 residues. The junction had 11 bases not matched to a gene; V was cut back by 0 bases and J by 7 bases. CDR3 sequence (DNA): TGCGCCAGCAGCCAAGAGCGTCAGGGGGTAAGAGGGACCCAGTACTTC. Its translation: CASSQERQGVRGTQYF.

The chain recombines TRBV7-2 with TRBJ2-1; D ambiguous. Trimming cost V 1 base and J 6 bases, with 10 bases left between them. Germline values: CDR1 SGHTA, CDR2 FQGNSA. CDR3 length: 14 amino acids. The CDR3 protein is CASSLVRSPNEQFF. The CDR3, as DNA: TGTGCCAGCAGCTTAGTCCGCAGCCCCAATGAGCAGTTCTTC. Drawing the rest from reference TRBV7-2 and TRBJ2-1, the complete variable domain is GAGVSQSPSNKVTEKGKDVELRCDPISGHTALYWYRQSLGQGLEFLIYFQGNSAPDKSGLPSDRFSAERTGGSVSTLTIQRTQQEDSAVYLCASSLVRSPNEQFFGPGTRLTVL.

The chain is built from TRBV6-5 and TRBJ1-2; maybe TRBD1 (6 bases). V dropped 2 bases and J dropped 3 bases, with 13 bases sitting between them. The CDR3 spans 15 residues. Germline-derived CDR1 and CDR2 are MNHEY and SVGAGI. For the CDR3, the DNA is TGTGCCAGCAGTTACAGGGGGAGAACGGACTATGGCTACACCTTC. Translating it yields CASSYRGRTDYGYTF.

The chain uses TRBV5-4 and TRBJ2-5; tentative D call: TRBD1 (5 bases). Trimming took 4 bases from V and 0 from J, leaving 10 bases between them. Germline V lookup: CDR1 SGHNT, CDR2 YYREEE (reference sequence). The CDR3 contains 14 residues. CDR3 nucleotide sequence: TGTGCCAGCAGCCCAAGCAGGGACCAAGAGACCCAGTACTTC. It is translated as CASSPSRDQETQYF.

This clone was detected only once. The rearrangement joins TRBV28 to TRBJ1-1; D call uncertain. This CDR3 region has 13 residues. The V and J ends lost 5 bases and 5 bases respectively, with 12 bases between them. Germline V gene lookup returns CDR1 MDHEN and CDR2 SYDVKM. The CDR3 loop is CASSSVSSTEAFF. CDR3 DNA sequence: TGTGCCAGCAGTAGCGTATCGTCAACTGAAGCTTTCTTT.

The gene calls are TRBV5-4 and TRBJ2-1; 11 nucleotides line up with TRBD2. This CDR3 spans 16 amino acids. The junction had 5 bases not matched to a gene; V was cut back by 2 bases and J by 4 bases. Looked up from germline, CDR1 is SGHNT and CDR2 is YYREEE (reference sequence). CDR3 loop: CASSFSGTSGYNEQFF. The CDR3 nucleotides read TGTGCCAGCAGCTTCTCCGGGACTAGCGGATACAATGAGCAGTTCTTC.

This sequence joins TRBV11-2 and TRBJ2-5; 9 positions match TRBD1. This CDR3 contains 16 residues. Germline CDR1 SGHAT, CDR2 FQNNGV. V lost 5 bases and J lost 5; bases outside the gene matches: 12. CDR3 loop: CASSVPYRGRGETQYF. CDR3 in DNA: TGTGCCAGCAGCGTACCCTACAGGGGGCGAGGGGAGACCCAGTACTTC.

This chain connects TRBV7-3 to TRBJ2-7; 10 bases agree with TRBD1. CDR3 size: 12 residues. Germline V CDR1 and CDR2: SGHTA, FQGTGA. The J segment lost 2 bases and the V segment lost 8 bases, leaving 0 bases of the junction unmatched. CDR3 in amino acids: CASGTGAYEQYF. The DNA of the CDR3 is TGTGCCAGCGGGACAGGGGCCTACGAGCAGTACTTC.

CDR3 DNA: TGTGCCAGCAGTCCCCCTGGTAGCGGGACCACTGAGCAGTTCTTC. Translated, it gives CASSPPGSGTTEQFF. The chain has TRBV28 and TRBJ2-1, with 8 bases that match TRBD2. This CDR3 contains 15 residues. Germline V CDR1 and CDR2: MDHEN, SYDVKM. V trimming: 5 bases; J trimming: 9 bases; junction bases outside the gene matches: 12.

The chain has TRBV5-1 and TRBJ1-1, with D possibly matching TRBD1 (5 bases). Trimming left V 5 bases short and J 2 bases short, with 16 bases between. CDR1 and CDR2 (germline): SGHRS, YFSETQ. This CDR3 comprises 15 residues. Here the CDR3 DNA reads TGCGCCAGCAGACCGGGGAGAGGGGATAACACTGAAGCTTTCTTT. Its translation is CASRPGRGDNTEAFF.

The chain carries TRBV6-5 and TRBJ2-4; no clear D gene. Germline lookup yields CDR1 MNHEY and CDR2 SVGAGI. V was shortened by 2 bases and J by 0 bases, with 11 bases between the two germline ends. This CDR3 has 16 amino acids. In DNA, the CDR3 is TGTGCCAGCAGTTACCCCGCGTCGGGAGCCAAAAACATTCAGTACTTC. It is translated as CASSYPASGAKNIQYF.

J is TRBJ2-1 and V is TRBV15, with TRBD2 as a possible D gene (6 bases). Between the trimmed V and J ends, which lost 4 bases and 4 bases, there was a span of 17 bases. CDR3 length: 16 residues. CDR1 is LNHNV, CDR2 YYDKDF, per germline (reference sequence). The CDR3 DNA reads as TGTGCCACCAGCAACGACATGACTGGAGGGTACAATGAGCAGTTCTTC. This codes for CATSNDMTGGYNEQFF. The full variable domain, with the rest looked up from reference TRBV15 and TRBJ2-1, is DAMVIQNPRYQVTQFGKPVTLSCSQTLNHNVMYWYQQKSSQAPKLLFHYYDKDFNNEADTPDNFQSRRPNTSFCFLDIRSPGLGDTAMYLCATSNDMTGGYNEQFFGPGTRLTVL.

The J gene is TRBJ2-5, the V gene TRBV2; a weak D match, TRBD1 (6 bases). The length of the CDR3 is 14 residues. CDR1 is SNHLY, CDR2 FYNNEI, per germline. V was clipped by 6 bases and J by 0 bases, with 11 bases between them. DNA of the CDR3: TGTGCCAGCAGGAGGACAGAGAACCAAGAGACCCAGTACTTC. Translated: CASRRTENQETQYF. The whole variable domain, remainder taken from reference TRBV2 and TRBJ2-5, is EPEVTQTPSHQVTQMGQEVILRCVPISNHLYFYWYRQILGQKVEFLVSFYNNEISEKSEIFDDQFSVERPDGSNFTLKIRSTKLEDSAMYFCASRRTENQETQYFGPGTRLLVL.